This T cell receptor (beta chain) was found in a study of spatial heterogeneity in lung cancer. Using its own MiXCR run on the 5' RACE reads, TCRdb lists one record per CDR3 protein. The table records about 95,000 distinct CDR3 sequences, roughly 10% of them present only once. Time point defined: sample taken at primary tumor resection. TCRs were sequenced from unsorted whole RNA of tumor, nontumor lung or PBMC. Germline assignment: CDR1 MNHNY and CDR2 SVGAGI (reference sequence). The CDR3 sequence is 13 residues long. The ends were cut back, 2 bases at V and 7 bases at J, with 12 bases in the middle.

The sequence was collected from a male donor with early-stage non-small cell lung cancer. The sequences come from PBMCs, collected at surgery. V is TRBV6-6 and J is TRBJ2-7, with D perhaps TRBD2 (7 bases). The CDR3 here is CASSYGGAREQYF. DNA for the CDR3: TGTGCCAGCAGTTACGGGGGGGCCAGAGAGCAGTACTTC.